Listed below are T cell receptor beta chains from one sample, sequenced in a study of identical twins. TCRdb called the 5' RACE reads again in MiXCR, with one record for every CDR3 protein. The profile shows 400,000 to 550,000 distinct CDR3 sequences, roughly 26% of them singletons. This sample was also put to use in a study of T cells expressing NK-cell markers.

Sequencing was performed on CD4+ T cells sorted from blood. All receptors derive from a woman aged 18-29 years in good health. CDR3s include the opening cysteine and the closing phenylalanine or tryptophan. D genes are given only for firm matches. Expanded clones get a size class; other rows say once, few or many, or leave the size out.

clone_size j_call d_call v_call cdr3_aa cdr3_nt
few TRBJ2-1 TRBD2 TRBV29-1 CSAGVAGGSEQFF TGCAGCGCTGGCGTAGCGGGGGGGAGTGAGCAGTTCTTC
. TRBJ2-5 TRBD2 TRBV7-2 CASSVFWGGRGQETQYF TGTGCCAGCAGCGTTTTCTGGGGCGGGAGGGGCCAAGAGACCCAGTACTTC
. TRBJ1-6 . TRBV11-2 CASSPGYNSPLHF TGTGCCAGCAGCCCGGGTTATAATTCACCCCTCCACTTT
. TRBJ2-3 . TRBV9 CASSVAVNTDTQYF TGTGCCAGCAGCGTGGCAGTGAACACAGATACGCAGTATTTT
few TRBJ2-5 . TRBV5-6 CASSRTKETQYF TGTGCCAGCAGTCGGACTAAGGAGACCCAGTACTTC
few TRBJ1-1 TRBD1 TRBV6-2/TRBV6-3 CALRDSGSMNTEAFF TGTGCCTTAAGGGACAGCGGATCCATGAACACTGAAGCTTTCTTT
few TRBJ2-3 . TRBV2 CASSRTGTHTDTQYF TGTGCCAGCAGCCGGACCGGGACTCACACAGATACGCAGTATTTT
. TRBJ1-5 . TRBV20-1 CSARDGSNQPQHF TGCAGTGCTAGAGATGGGAGCAATCAGCCCCAGCATTTT
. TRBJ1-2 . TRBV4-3 CASSRERDYGYTF TGCGCCAGCAGCCGAGAACGGGACTATGGCTACACCTTC
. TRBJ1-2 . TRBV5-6 CASSQGRNYGYTF TGTGCCAGCAGCCAAGGACGGAACTATGGCTACACCTTC
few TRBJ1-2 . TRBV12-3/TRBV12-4 CASSNVPRGSYGYTF TGTGCCAGCAGCAACGTCCCGAGGGGGTCCTATGGCTACACCTTC
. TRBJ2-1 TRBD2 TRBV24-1 CATSDPGAGAGEVFF TGTGCCACCAGTGACCCCGGAGCGGGAGCGGGCGAGGTGTTCTTC
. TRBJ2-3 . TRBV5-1 CASTWGPSTDTQYF TGCGCCAGCACCTGGGGACCCTCCACAGATACGCAGTATTTT
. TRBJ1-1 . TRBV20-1 CSARDHTGGYEAFF TGCAGTGCTAGAGATCATACAGGTGGATATGAAGCTTTCTTT
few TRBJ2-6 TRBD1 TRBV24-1 CATSDLRGTGPQSSGANVLTF TGTGCCACCAGTGATTTGCGAGGGACAGGGCCTCAGAGCTCTGGGGCCAACGTCCTGACTTTC
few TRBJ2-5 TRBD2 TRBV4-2 CASSPSSAGGGETQYF TGTGCCAGCAGCCCTTCTTCAGCGGGGGGAGGAGAGACCCAGTACTTC
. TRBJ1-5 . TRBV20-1 CSARGASNQPQHF TGCAGTGCTAGAGGAGCTAGCAATCAGCCCCAGCATTTT
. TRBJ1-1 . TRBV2 CASSADGRGTEAFF TGTGCCAGCAGTGCGGACGGCCGAGGGACTGAAGCTTTCTTT
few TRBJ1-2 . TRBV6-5 CASSYSGVHGYTF TGTGCCAGCAGTTACTCGGGGGTACATGGCTACACCTTC
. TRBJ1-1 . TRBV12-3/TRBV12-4 CASISGASEAFF TGTGCCAGCATATCAGGGGCTTCTGAAGCTTTCTTT
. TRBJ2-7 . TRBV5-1 CASSLNLDYISYEQYF TGCGCCAGCAGTCTTAACCTGGACTACATATCTTACGAGCAGTACTTC
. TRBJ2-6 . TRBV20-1 CSARARASSLGANVLTF TGCAGTGCTAGAGCCAGAGCGAGTTCCCTTGGGGCCAACGTCCTGACTTTC
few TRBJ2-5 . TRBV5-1 CASSLVAQGETQYF TGCGCCAGCAGCTTGGTTGCCCAAGGGGAGACCCAGTACTTC
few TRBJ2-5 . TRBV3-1 CASNQRSNTPTETQYF TGTGCCAGCAACCAGAGGAGCAATACCCCAACGGAGACCCAGTACTTC
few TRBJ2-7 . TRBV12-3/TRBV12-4 CASSLSGLPGQQYF TGTGCCAGCAGTTTATCAGGACTACCCGGCCAGCAGTACTTC
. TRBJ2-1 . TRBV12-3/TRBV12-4 CASSFALISYNEQFF TGTGCCAGCAGTTTTGCCCTGATCTCCTACAATGAGCAGTTCTTC
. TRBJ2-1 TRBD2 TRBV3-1 CASSQGGLVSYNEQFF TGTGCCAGCAGCCAAGGGGGACTAGTCTCCTACAATGAGCAGTTCTTC
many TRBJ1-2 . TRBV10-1 CASSDGYGYTF TGCGCCAGCAGTGACGGGTATGGCTACACCTTC
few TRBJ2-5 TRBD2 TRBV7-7 CASSKAGFGETQYF TGTGCTAGCAGTAAAGCGGGGTTCGGGGAGACCCAGTACTTC
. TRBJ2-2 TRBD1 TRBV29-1 CSAAGGLNTGELFF TGCAGCGCCGCAGGGGGATTAAACACCGGGGAGCTGTTTTTT
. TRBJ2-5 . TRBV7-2 CASSSSGAKETQYF TGTGCCAGCAGCTCCTCTGGGGCTAAAGAGACCCAGTACTTC
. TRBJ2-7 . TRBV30 CAWSVGQGWGEQYF TGTGCCTGGAGTGTAGGTCAGGGGTGGGGCGAGCAGTACTTC
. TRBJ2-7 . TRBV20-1 CSASATTASYEQYF TGCAGTGCTAGTGCGACTACGGCCTCCTACGAGCAGTACTTC
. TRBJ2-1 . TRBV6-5 CASSYDTLPHNEQFF TGTGCCAGCAGTTACGACACCCTTCCGCACAATGAGCAGTTCTTC
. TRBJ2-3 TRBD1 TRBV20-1 CSARGAGGADTQYF TGCAGTGCTAGAGGGGCAGGGGGCGCAGATACGCAGTATTTT
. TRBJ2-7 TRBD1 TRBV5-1 CASSDPGQPYEQYF TGCGCCAGCAGCGATCCGGGACAGCCTTACGAGCAGTACTTC
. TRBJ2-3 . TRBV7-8 CASSLWADTQYF TGTGCCAGCAGCTTATGGGCAGATACGCAGTATTTT
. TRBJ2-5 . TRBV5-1 CASSYRMEETQYF TGCGCCAGCAGCTACCGGATGGAAGAGACCCAGTACTTC
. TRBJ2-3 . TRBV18 CASSLRWGAGTDTQYF TGTGCCAGCTCACTGAGATGGGGGGCCGGCACAGATACGCAGTATTTT
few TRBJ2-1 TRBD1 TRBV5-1 CASSSAGTGADEQFF TGCGCCAGCAGCTCAGCCGGGACAGGGGCGGATGAGCAGTTCTTC
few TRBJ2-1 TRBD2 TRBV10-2 CASSLLAVTYNEQFF TGCGCCAGCAGCTTACTAGCGGTAACCTACAATGAGCAGTTCTTC
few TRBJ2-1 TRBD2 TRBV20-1 CSVEGGPNEQFF TGCAGTGTAGAGGGAGGGCCCAATGAGCAGTTCTTC
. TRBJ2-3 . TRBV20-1 CSAQSADTQYF TGCAGTGCTCAATCGGCAGATACGCAGTATTTT
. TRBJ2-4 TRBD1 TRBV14 CASSQEGQGRVGTKNIQYF TGTGCCAGCAGCCAAGAGGGACAGGGCCGGGTCGGAACCAAAAACATTCAGTACTTC
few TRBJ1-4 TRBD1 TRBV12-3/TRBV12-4 CASSPGQPGEKLFF TGTGCCAGCAGCCCGGGACAGCCCGGTGAAAAACTGTTTTTT
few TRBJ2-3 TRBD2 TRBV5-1 CASSLGLAGDTDTQYF TGCGCCAGCAGCTTGGGACTAGCGGGGGACACAGATACGCAGTATTTT
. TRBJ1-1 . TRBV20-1 CSWRGASEAFF TGCAGTTGGAGGGGGGCGTCTGAAGCTTTCTTT
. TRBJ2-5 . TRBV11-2 CASSLGGALGTQYF TGTGCCAGCAGCTTAGGGGGTGCTCTCGGGACCCAGTACTTC
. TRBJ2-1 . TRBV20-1 CSASVTNYNEQFF TGCAGTGCCTCTGTGACTAACTACAATGAGCAGTTCTTC
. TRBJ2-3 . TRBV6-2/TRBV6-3 CASSRRAGTDTQYF TGTGCCAGCAGCCGGAGGGCGGGCACAGATACGCAGTATTTT
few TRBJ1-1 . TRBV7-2 CASSPHRGTEAFF TGTGCCAGCAGCCCTCACCGGGGGACTGAAGCTTTCTTT
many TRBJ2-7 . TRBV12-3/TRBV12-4 CASSLNTYEQYF TGTGCCAGCAGTTTGAATACCTACGAGCAGTACTTC
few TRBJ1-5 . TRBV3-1 CASSQGRGKQPQHF TGTGCCAGCAGCCAAGGTCGGGGGAAGCAGCCCCAGCATTTT
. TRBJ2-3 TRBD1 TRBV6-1 CASSEDRGDTQYF TGTGCCAGCAGTGAGGACAGGGGAGATACGCAGTATTTT